These 23 T cell receptor beta chains were all obtained from the same sample, sequenced in a study of cytomegalovirus exposure and HLA in healthy donors (dated by TCRdb to about 2017). The library was obtained by the immunoSEQ multiplex PCR assay. For the multiplex PCR, a mixture combining 60 forward primers for TCR Vbeta segments and 13 reverse primers for TCR Jbeta segments was used. TCRdb mirrors the immuneACCESS table, restricted to in-frame sequences. Some clones are absent from its copies; in checked studies, under half trace to an unresolved V gene, and the reason for the others is unknown. For this sample the table gives tens of thousands of clones, of which about 70% were detected only once. Less than 20% of the sample belongs to the ten largest clones. Sequencing input: PBMCs. Receptor source: a woman aged 60-70 years in good health and CMV-seropositive.

The rearrangement uses TRBV11-1 and TRBJ2-1; 8 bases agree with TRBD1. Germline V CDR1 and CDR2: SGHAT, FQDESV (reference sequence). This CDR3 contains 16 residues. The junction had 5 bases not matched to a gene; V was cut back by 4 bases and J by 0 bases. The CDR3 sequence is CASSSRTGSSYNEQFF. In nucleotides, the CDR3 is TGTGCCAGCAGCTCCCGGACAGGGAGCTCCTACAATGAGCAGTTCTTC.

The chain joins TRBV5-4 to TRBJ1-1; D is ambiguous. Germline V gene sequence: CDR1 SGHNT, CDR2 YYREEE (reference sequence). The CDR3 loop spans 11 amino acids. Trimming took 8 bases from V and 1 from J, leaving 6 bases between them. The CDR3 DNA reads as TGTGCCAGTGCGGGGAACACTGAAGCTTTCTTT. Translation: CASAGNTEAFF.

This chain uses TRBV5-1 with TRBJ2-3, with TRBD2 matching 10 bases. The trim removed 0 bases at V and 1 base at J, leaving 8 bases unmatched. The CDR3 is 18 amino acids. The germline CDR1 and CDR2 sequences are SGHRS and YFSETQ. DNA for the CDR3: TGCGCCAGCAGCTTGGGCGCTAGCGGGGGAGGGGGCACAGATACGCAGTATTTT. It specifies CASSLGASGGGGTDTQYF.

CDR3 sequence reads: CASSSRQGSQEKLFF. CDR3 DNA: TGCGCCAGCAGCTCTAGACAGGGATCTCAAGAAAAACTGTTTTTT. This chain uses TRBV5-1 with TRBJ1-4; 7 bases are shared with TRBD1. V was clipped by 3 bases and J by 8 bases; unmatched bases: 10. The CDR3 has 15 residues. The germline gives CDR1 SGHRS, CDR2 YFSETQ.

CDR3 sequence: CASSLVAGSDTKETQYF. The CDR3 nucleotides are TGTGCCAGCAGCTTAGTGGCGGGGTCTGACACTAAAGAGACCCAGTACTTC. This sequence joins TRBV7-2 and TRBJ2-5; D possibly corresponds to TRBD2 (6 bases). The CDR3 runs 17 residues. V was cut by 1 base and J by 3 bases, with 18 bases left in between. Germline lookup yields CDR1 SGHTA and CDR2 FQGNSA. Filled out from reference TRBV7-2 and TRBJ2-5, the complete variable domain reads GAGVSQSPSNKVTEKGKDVELRCDPISGHTALYWYRQSLGQGLEFLIYFQGNSAPDKSGLPSDRFSAERTGGSVSTLTIQRTQQEDSAVYLCASSLVAGSDTKETQYFGPGTRLLVL.

The J gene is TRBJ2-1, the V gene TRBV7-2, with 8 nucleotides matching TRBD1. Trimming at V came to 5 bases and at J to 8 bases, leaving 11 bases not matched to a gene. The CDR3 runs 15 residues. Germline V CDR1 and CDR2: SGHTA, FQGNSA. CDR3 sequence (DNA): TGTGCCAGCAGCCGAGGGACAGGAGACGGGTATGAGCAGTTCTTC. It codes for CASSRGTGDGYEQFF. The complete variable domain, with remaining parts taken from reference TRBV7-2 and TRBJ2-1, reads GAGVSQSPSNKVTEKGKDVELRCDPISGHTALYWYRQSLGQGLEFLIYFQGNSAPDKSGLPSDRFSAERTGGSVSTLTIQRTQQEDSAVYLCASSRGTGDGYEQFFGPGTRLTVL.

This clone was counted a few times. The rearrangement uses TRBV19 and TRBJ1-4; TRBD1 aligns across 8 bases. Germline CDR1 is LNHDA and CDR2 is SQIVND (reference sequence). V dropped 5 bases and J dropped 8; count of bases not matched to a gene: 10. There are 15 residues in the CDR3. The DNA for the CDR3 is TGTGCCAGTAGTGAGTCCGGGACAGGCAGAGAAAAACTGTTTTTT. Its translation: CASSESGTGREKLFF.

This clone was counted only a few times. The gene calls are TRBV2 and TRBJ1-5; D is uncertain. There are 14 residues in the CDR3. Germline lookup yields CDR1 SNHLY and CDR2 FYNNEI. V shed 6 bases and J shed 7 bases, with 16 bases lying between them. In DNA form, the CDR3 reads TGTGCCAGCAGGGAGGAGGGAGGGAGCCAGCCCCAGCATTTT. As protein: CASREEGGSQPQHF.

The V call is TRBV7-3, the J call TRBJ2-2; 8 nucleotides line up with TRBD2. V lost 3 bases, J lost 4 bases, and 4 bases stayed unmatched. The CDR3 is 15 residues long. Germline V gene lookup returns CDR1 SGHTA and CDR2 FQGTGA. The CDR3 sequence is CASSFLGTSTGELFF. The CDR3 DNA follows: TGTGCCAGCAGCTTCTTGGGGACTAGCACCGGGGAGCTGTTTTTT.

The chain combines TRBV7-2 with TRBJ2-3; TRBD2 matches 11 bases. V dropped 3 bases and J dropped 1; count of bases not matched to a gene: 3. The CDR3 totals 16 residues. In germline, CDR1 is SGHTA, CDR2 FQGNSA. The CDR3 coding sequence is TGTGCCAGCAGCTTTAGCGGGGGGGGCCGCACAGATACGCAGTATTTT. Amino acids: CASSFSGGGRTDTQYF. The whole variable domain, remainder taken from reference TRBV7-2 and TRBJ2-3, is GAGVSQSPSNKVTEKGKDVELRCDPISGHTALYWYRQSLGQGLEFLIYFQGNSAPDKSGLPSDRFSAERTGGSVSTLTIQRTQQEDSAVYLCASSFSGGGRTDTQYFGPGTRLTVL.

The rearrangement uses TRBV6-5 and TRBJ1-2; TRBD1 is a possible D gene (5 bases). Germline V CDR1 and CDR2: MNHEY, SVGAGI. With 2 bases removed from V and 7 bases from J, the gap between germline ends came to 14 bases. This CDR3 has 14 residues. CDR3 in DNA: TGTGCCAGCAGTTACATGGGGGGTGGAGGTGGCTACACCTTC. Its protein product is CASSYMGGGGGYTF.

The chain recombines TRBV9 with TRBJ1-1, with D maybe TRBD1 (5 bases). Germline assignment: CDR1 SGDLS and CDR2 YYNGEE. Trimming took 6 bases from V and 0 from J, leaving 9 bases between them. CDR3 size: 13 residues. The CDR3 nucleotides read TGTGCCAGCAAGAGACAGATGAACACTGAAGCTTTCTTT. This codes for CASKRQMNTEAFF.

For the CDR3, the DNA is TGTGCCAGCAGCTTTGGAGGGACCGGGACAGCGCGCACAGATACGCAGTATTTT. Translation: CASSFGGTGTARTDTQYF. The V and J genes are TRBV7-9 and TRBJ2-3; possible D gene TRBD1, 7 bases. Trimming took 3 bases from V and 1 from J, leaving 20 bases between them. The CDR3 sequence is 18 residues long. The germline V gene encodes CDR1 SEHNR and CDR2 FQNEAQ (reference sequence). Using reference TRBV7-9 and TRBJ2-3 for the parts outside the CDR3, the full variable domain is DTGVSQNPRHKITKRGQNVTFRCDPISEHNRLYWYRQTLGQGPEFLTYFQNEAQLEKSRLLSDRFSAERPKGSFSTLEIQRTEQGDSAMYLCASSFGGTGTARTDTQYFGPGTRLTVL.

The chain is built from TRBV7-9 and TRBJ2-2; 7 nucleotides match TRBD1. V gave up 5 bases and J gave up 6 bases; unmatched junction bases: 6. The CDR3 runs to 14 residues. CDR1 and CDR2 (germline): SEHNR, FQNEAQ (reference sequence). Here the CDR3 reads CASSLNRGSGELFF. In nucleotides, the CDR3 is TGTGCCAGCAGCCTTAACAGGGGTTCCGGGGAGCTGTTTTTT. Supplemented by reference TRBV7-9 and TRBJ2-2, the full variable domain reads DTGVSQNPRHKITKRGQNVTFRCDPISEHNRLYWYRQTLGQGPEFLTYFQNEAQLEKSRLLSDRFSAERPKGSFSTLEIQRTEQGDSAMYLCASSLNRGSGELFFGEGSRLTVL.

This clone was picked up a small number of times. The V gene is TRBV6-4, the J gene TRBJ2-1; 10 nucleotides match TRBD2. This CDR3 region has 14 residues. V shed 3 bases, J shed 7 bases, and the junction held 3 bases outside the gene matches. Germline V gives CDR1 MRHNA, CDR2 SNTAGT. CDR3 amino acids: CASSEAGGNNEQFF. CDR3 sequence (DNA): TGTGCCAGCAGTGAAGCGGGGGGGAATAATGAGCAGTTCTTC.

The chain joins TRBV6-5 to TRBJ1-1; D might be TRBD1 (5 bases). The length of the CDR3 is 14 residues. Trimming cost V 6 bases and J 1 base, with 12 bases left between them. The V gene's germline CDR1 is MNHEY and CDR2 SVGAGI. CDR3 in amino acids: CASSTQGPNTEAFF. The CDR3, as DNA: TGTGCCAGCAGCACCCAGGGCCCGAACACTGAAGCTTTCTTT.

This clone has just a few counts. V usage is TRBV5-4 and J usage is TRBJ2-3; tentatively, D is TRBD2 (7 bases). V dropped 4 bases and J dropped 1 base, with 19 bases sitting between them. The CDR3 is 17 amino acids. Germline CDR1 and CDR2: SGHNT and YYREEE (reference sequence). CDR3 in amino acids: CASSPSLGRGRTDTQYF. CDR3 bases: TGTGCCAGCAGCCCATCCCTGGGGCGGGGGCGCACAGATACGCAGTATTTT.

V and J are TRBV4-3 and TRBJ1-2; 7 positions match TRBD1. With 4 bases clipped from V and 8 bases from J, the junction kept 7 bases outside the gene matches. Germline V CDR1 and CDR2: LGHNA, YSLEER. This CDR3 has 13 amino acids. The CDR3 here is CASSLRGREGYTF. The CDR3, as DNA: TGCGCCAGCAGCCTGAGGGGGCGCGAGGGCTACACCTTC.

The gene calls are TRBV5-1 and TRBJ1-4, with D possibly TRBD1 on 6 matching bases. Trimming removed 3 bases from V and 8 bases from J, with 17 bases in between. CDR1 is SGHRS and CDR2 is YFSETQ in the germline V gene. The CDR3 loop spans 15 amino acids. In DNA, the CDR3 is TGCGCCAGCAGCTCCTCGACAGGAGGAAGGGAAAAACTGTTTTTT. Its protein product is CASSSSTGGREKLFF.

The V gene is TRBV2, the J gene TRBJ2-1, with 9 bases aligning to TRBD2. Trimming took 8 bases from V and 7 from J; bases not matched to a gene: 12. The CDR3 totals 15 residues. The germline V gene has CDR1 SNHLY and CDR2 FYNNEI. As DNA, the CDR3 is TGTGCCAGCTTCGCCCCGGGCGGGGGGGCGAATGAGCAGTTCTTC. This translates into CASFAPGGGANEQFF.

This clone was counted a few times. The genes are TRBV6-5 and TRBJ1-2; 7 nucleotides agree with TRBD1. Germline values: CDR1 MNHEY, CDR2 SVGAGI. The CDR3 spans 14 residues. Trimming cost V 6 bases and J 2 bases; bases outside gene matches: 6. The CDR3 spells CASSRQGLNYGYTF. CDR3 nucleotide sequence: TGTGCCAGCAGCCGACAGGGATTAAACTATGGCTACACCTTC.

J is TRBJ1-3 and V is TRBV7-2; a possible D gene is TRBD1 (6 bases). The CDR3 runs 16 residues. Trimming removed 1 base at V and 4 bases at J, with 14 bases between. The V gene's germline CDR1 is SGHTA and CDR2 FQGNSA. CDR3 in amino acids: CASSLVGRGIGNTIYF. The CDR3 DNA follows: TGTGCCAGCAGCTTAGTCGGCAGGGGTATCGGAAACACCATATATTTT.

The chain links TRBV29-1 to TRBJ1-2, with D maybe TRBD1 (6 bases). Deletions cut 6 bases from V and 1 base from J, with 21 bases between. Germline CDR1 reads SQVTM; CDR2 reads ANQGSEA. The CDR3 is 16 amino acids. CDR3 DNA sequence: TGCAGCGTCCCCACCTTGGGGACACAAATTAACTATGGCTACACCTTC. Translating gives CSVPTLGTQINYGYTF. Complete variable domain (other parts from reference TRBV29-1 and TRBJ1-2): SAVISQKPSRDICQRGTSLTIQCQVDSQVTMMFWYRQQPGQSLTLIATANQGSEATYESGFVIDKFPISRPNLTFSTLTVSNMSPEDSSIYLCSVPTLGTQINYGYTFGSGTRLTVV.